The clone carrying this TCR beta chain has just a few counts. This sample was taken from a study of blood T cell repertoires in COVID-19. Study-wide background: Sites across the United States, Italy and Spain contributed samples from acute and convalescent COVID-19. The analysed material was cDNA or gDNA that came from T cells, B-cell-depleted T cells, or PBMCs.

Trimming took off 0 bases at V and 6 bases at J, with 13 bases between the two ends. Germline CDR1 reads SGDLS; CDR2 reads YYNGEE. The CDR3 covers 14 residues. Per the original data handling: Nucleated cell number was recorded as an estimate derived from reference gene primer amplification. Method: immunoSEQ multiplex PCR; TCRdb's copy keeps in-frame clones and lacks some. The V and J calls and clone size come from that table; D and trimming were worked out from the DNA. The top ten hold 14% of the sample, which has just under 65,000 clones, around 80% seen once. This receptor was identified in a man aged 55 to 70 with COVID-19, enrolled during active disease. This chain uses TRBV9 with TRBJ2-7, with D uncertain. The source material was peripheral blood. Here the CDR3 reads CASSVATDPREQYF. DNA of the CDR3: TGTGCCAGCAGCGTAGCTACAGATCCTCGCGAGCAGTACTTC. Full variable domain (missing parts from reference TRBV9 and TRBJ2-7): DSGVTQTPKHLITATGQRVTLRCSPRSGDLSVYWYQQSLDQGLQFLIQYYNGEERAKGNILERFSAQQFPDLHSELNLSSLELGDSALYFCASSVATDPREQYFGPGTRLTVT.